What follows are 26 T cell receptor beta chains derived from one specimen sequenced in a study of shared clonotypes between healthy human individuals. Assay used: immunoSEQ multiplex PCR; TCRdb lists only in-frame clones, some missing. The table has hundreds of thousands of clones, 76% seen once; the top ten hold 10% to 15%. The material sequenced was PBMCs. The origin of the receptors is a middle-aged woman in good health. Some clones in this sample may be carry-over from other donors' samples.

This clone occurred once. This sequence joins TRBV9 and TRBJ2-1; the match to TRBD2 covers 13 bases. V shed 6 bases, J shed 0 bases, and the junction held 3 bases outside the gene matches. Germline CDR1 is SGDLS and CDR2 is YYNGEE. The CDR3 spans 16 residues. The CDR3 nucleotides are TGTGCCAGCACCGGGACTAGCGGGACCTCCTACAATGAGCAGTTCTTC. Protein: CASTGTSGTSYNEQFF.

The chain is built from TRBV30 and TRBJ1-4; D is unclear. Trimming stripped 3 bases from V and 6 bases from J, with 8 bases between. Germline V gene sequence: CDR1 GTSNPN, CDR2 SVGIG (reference sequence). The CDR3 spans 12 residues. The CDR3 DNA reads as TGTGCCTGGAGGAGGTTGGATGAAAAACTGTTTTTT. It translates to CAWRRLDEKLFF.

This clone was detected once. The chain joins TRBV7-3 to TRBJ2-3; 13 nucleotides agree with TRBD2. The germline V gene encodes CDR1 SGHTA and CDR2 FQGTGA. J lost 3 bases, V lost 6 bases, and 9 bases had no gene match. The CDR3 loop spans 17 amino acids. CDR3: CASSPKTSGRRTDTQYF. Here the CDR3 DNA reads TGTGCCAGCAGTCCTAAGACTAGCGGGAGGAGGACAGATACGCAGTATTTT.

The chain employs TRBV5-6 and TRBJ1-2; TRBD1 is a possible D gene (6 bases). This CDR3 is built from 11 residues. Germline CDR1 reads SGHDT; CDR2 reads YYEEEE. Between the trimmed V and J ends, which lost 0 bases and 10 bases, there was a span of 7 bases. CDR3 region: CASSLAGVYTF. The CDR3 DNA reads as TGTGCCAGCAGCTTGGCAGGGGTCTACACCTTC.

The chain combines TRBV30 with TRBJ1-2, with 9 bases lining up with TRBD1. Germline V CDR1 and CDR2: GTSNPN, SVGIG (reference sequence). After removal of 8 bases from V and 8 bases from J, the junction contained 9 bases not matched to a gene. The CDR3 is 12 amino acids. This chain's CDR3 is CAGTGGVGGYTF. The CDR3 DNA is TGTGCCGGAACAGGGGGCGTTGGCGGCTACACCTTC. The entire variable domain, with the rest obtained from reference TRBV30 and TRBJ1-2, is as follows: SQTIHQWPATLVQPVGSPLSLECTVEGTSNPNLYWYRQAAGRGLQLLFYSVGIGQISSEVPQNLSASRPQDRQFILSSKKLLLSDSGFYLCAGTGGVGGYTFGSGTRLTVV.

This clone has just one count. The V gene is TRBV22-1, the J gene TRBJ2-6; the table's D call TRBD1 went unverified against the DNA. TRBV22-1 is labeled a pseudogene. There are 17 residues in the CDR3. CDR3 loop: CPGSRGREQSRANVLTF. The CDR3 DNA is TGTCCTGGGAGTAGGGGTCGCGAACAAAGTCGGGCCAACGTCCTGACTTTC.

The chain links TRBV28 to TRBJ1-1; D call uncertain. V was pared by 6 bases and J by 1 base, with 12 bases between. Germline V gene data show CDR1 as MDHEN and CDR2 as SYDVKM. This CDR3 has 14 residues. This CDR3 is CASRPSLKNTEAFF. The CDR3 nucleotides read TGTGCCAGCAGGCCGAGTTTGAAGAACACTGAAGCTTTCTTT.

This clone was seen only a few times. The V call is TRBV7-9, the J call TRBJ1-1; 7 nucleotides line up with TRBD1. There are 13 residues in the CDR3. The junction had 2 bases not matched to a gene; V was cut back by 6 bases and J by 1 base. Germline CDR1 is SEHNR and CDR2 is FQNEAQ (reference sequence). CDR3: CASRGQWNTEAFF. CDR3 in DNA: TGTGCCAGCAGGGGACAGTGGAACACTGAAGCTTTCTTT.

The DNA for the CDR3 is TGTGCCAGCAGCTACCAGGGGGGTATCACCGGGGAGCTGTTTTTT. It is translated as CASSYQGGITGELFF. This chain connects TRBV5-4 to TRBJ2-2; weak D call: TRBD1 (7 bases). The V end lost 3 bases, the J end lost 4 bases, and 13 bases lay between the germline ends. Germline CDR1 SGHNT, CDR2 YYREEE (reference sequence). The CDR3 is 15 residues long.

V and J are TRBV7-8 and TRBJ2-1, with D possibly TRBD2 on 6 matching bases. Looked up from germline, CDR1 is SGHVS and CDR2 is FQNEAQ. The CDR3 consists of 13 residues. Trimming removed 6 bases at V and 5 bases at J, with 11 bases between. In nucleotides, the CDR3 is TGTGCCAGCAGTCTGGGGACTCACAATGAGCAGTTCTTC. It is translated as CASSLGTHNEQFF.

The V and J genes are TRBV5-1 and TRBJ2-3, with D possibly matching TRBD1 (6 bases). Trimming took 0 bases from V and 5 from J, leaving 10 bases between them. This CDR3 spans 14 amino acids. From germline, CDR1 is SGHRS and CDR2 YFSETQ. The CDR3 region is CASSLDRVRDTQYF. For the CDR3, the DNA is TGCGCCAGCAGCTTGGACAGGGTCAGAGATACGCAGTATTTT.

V and J are TRBV27 and TRBJ1-1; D gene unclear. Germline loops: CDR1 MNHEY, CDR2 SMNVEV (reference sequence). This CDR3 contains 15 residues. Trimming stripped 1 base from V and 0 bases from J, with 9 bases between. The CDR3 region has the DNA TGTGCCAGCAGTTTATTTGTACCCCTGAACACTGAAGCTTTCTTT. Translated: CASSLFVPLNTEAFF.

The chain couples TRBV7-8 to TRBJ2-7; D tentatively reads TRBD1 or TRBD2 (5 bases each). Germline-derived CDR1 and CDR2 are SGHVS and FQNEAQ. The CDR3 consists of 14 residues. V was clipped by 0 bases and J by 2 bases, with 8 bases between them. CDR3 sequence: CASSLAGVAYEQYF. The CDR3 DNA is TGTGCCAGCAGCTTAGCGGGGGTTGCCTACGAGCAGTACTTC.

A remark on this clone: This may be a read error, as it is one base from a much larger clone. The chain links TRBV28 to TRBJ1-5; a weak D match, TRBD1 (6 bases). The CDR3 spans 13 residues. Germline CDR1 is MDHEN and CDR2 is SYDVKM. The CDR3 DNA reads as TGTGCCAGCACAGCTCCGGGGGGCCAGCTCCAGCATTTT. Translated, it gives CASTAPGGQLQHF.

The V gene is TRBV5-1, the J gene TRBJ2-2; D not certain. This CDR3 is built from 15 residues. V was clipped by 2 bases and J by 4 bases, with 12 bases between them. Germline CDR1 reads SGHRS; CDR2 reads YFSETQ. The CDR3: CASSFPSGATGELFF. As DNA, the CDR3 is TGCGCCAGCAGCTTCCCTTCGGGCGCCACCGGGGAGCTGTTTTTT.

Only one count was recorded for this clone. The V and J genes are TRBV28 and TRBJ1-3, with TRBD1 matching over 7 bases. Germline lookup yields CDR1 MDHEN and CDR2 SYDVKM. V gave up 3 bases and J gave up 3 bases; unmatched junction bases: 5. CDR3 size: 15 residues. The CDR3 sequence is CASSLPYRGGNTIYF. The CDR3, as DNA: TGTGCCAGCAGTTTGCCCTACAGGGGTGGAAACACCATATATTTT.

The chain couples TRBV9 to TRBJ2-1; D gene unclear. The germline V and J ends were trimmed by 0 bases and 5 bases, with 6 bases remaining between them. CDR1 SGDLS and CDR2 YYNGEE come from the germline V gene. The CDR3 runs 13 residues. CDR3 sequence (DNA): TGTGCCAGCAGCGTAGCAGTAAACAATGAGCAGTTCTTC. Translating it yields CASSVAVNNEQFF.

The chain uses TRBV9 and TRBJ2-3; a possible D gene is TRBD2 (6 bases). The germline V and J ends were trimmed by 0 bases and 0 bases, with 11 bases remaining between them. The germline gives CDR1 SGDLS, CDR2 YYNGEE. This CDR3 spans 16 amino acids. CDR3 protein: CASSVEEGSSTDTQYF. The CDR3 region has the DNA TGTGCCAGCAGCGTAGAGGAGGGATCTAGCACAGATACGCAGTATTTT.

The genes are TRBV5-1 and TRBJ2-3; TRBD2 agrees at 7 bases. The CDR3 consists of 14 residues. CDR1 and CDR2 (germline): SGHRS, YFSETQ. J was trimmed by 10 bases and V by 4 bases; bases with no gene match: 12. CDR3 loop: CASSEAGRGDPQYF. For the CDR3, the DNA is TGCGCCAGCAGCGAAGCGGGAAGGGGCGATCCGCAGTATTTT.

The V call is TRBV5-6, the J call TRBJ2-7; 9 bases are shared with TRBD1. Germline CDR1 reads SGHDT; CDR2 reads YYEEEE. Trimming removed 1 base from V and 6 bases from J; junction bases left unmatched: 2. The CDR3 totals 13 residues. The CDR3 is CASSLMDRGEQYF. The CDR3, as DNA: TGTGCCAGCAGCTTGATGGACAGGGGCGAGCAGTACTTC.

The J gene is TRBJ1-4, the V gene TRBV15, with a possible D match to TRBD1 (6 bases). Trimming took 0 bases from V and 14 from J, leaving 13 bases between them. Germline assignment: CDR1 LNHNV and CDR2 YYDKDF (reference sequence). The CDR3 sequence is 13 residues long. CDR3 DNA: TGTGCCACCAGCAGAGATATGAGGGGGTTCCTGTTTTTT. Residues: CATSRDMRGFLFF. The variable domain in full, completed from reference TRBV15 and TRBJ1-4, reads DAMVIQNPRYQVTQFGKPVTLSCSQTLNHNVMYWYQQKSSQAPKLLFHYYDKDFNNEADTPDNFQSRRPNTSFCFLDIRSPGLGDTAMYLCATSRDMRGFLFFGSGTQLSVL.

CDR3 sequence: CASSISIQSHRYGYTF. CDR3 DNA: TGTGCCAGTAGTATAAGTATCCAGTCACATCGATATGGCTACACCTTC. The rearrangement links TRBV19 to TRBJ1-2; no reliable D call. The CDR3 extends over 16 amino acids. With 2 bases removed from V and 5 bases from J, the gap between germline ends came to 18 bases. Germline CDR1 LNHDA, CDR2 SQIVND (reference sequence).

The chain links TRBV27 to TRBJ2-1; 10 bases line up with TRBD1. This CDR3 is built from 17 residues. Germline loops: CDR1 MNHEY, CDR2 SMNVEV (reference sequence). V was pared by 1 base and J by 6 bases, with 9 bases of the junction left unmatched. The CDR3 coding sequence is TGTGCCAGCAGTTTATTGGCGGGACAGGGGTTTGCCAATGAGCAGTTCTTC. As protein: CASSLLAGQGFANEQFF.

J is TRBJ1-3 and V is TRBV9; D remains unclear. Germline-derived CDR1 and CDR2 are SGDLS and YYNGEE. V lost 0 bases and J 3 bases, leaving 13 bases between the germline ends. This CDR3 is built from 16 residues. The CDR3 sequence is CASSVGAASLGNTIYF. The DNA of the CDR3 is TGTGCCAGCAGCGTAGGGGCAGCCTCCCTTGGAAACACCATATATTTT.

This clone was counted between two and nine times. The V call is TRBV10-3, the J call TRBJ2-3; TRBD2 is a possible D gene (6 bases). The CDR3 spans 12 residues. The germline CDR1 and CDR2 sequences are ENHRY and SYGVKD. V was shortened by 10 bases and J by 6 bases, with 14 bases between the two germline ends. The CDR3 region has the DNA TGTGCCACCGCCCCGGGAGTGGATACGCAGTATTTT. Its translation is CATAPGVDTQYF.

This clone is a singleton in its sample. The chain links TRBV7-3 to TRBJ2-1; 8 nucleotides match TRBD2. The CDR3 consists of 14 residues. Germline values: CDR1 SGHTA, CDR2 FQGTGA. V lost 4 bases and J lost 6; bases outside the gene matches: 5. The CDR3 DNA reads as TGTGCCAGCAGCTCCAGCGGACTAGCCAATGAGCAGTTCTTC. Protein: CASSSSGLANEQFF.